The sequence of this TCR beta chain was determined in a study of blood T cell repertoires in COVID-19 (dated by TCRdb to the early 2020s). With regard to the full study: Collaborator samples came from the United States, Italy and Spain and covered acute and convalescent phases of COVID-19. The prospective study material was composed of cDNA or gDNA derived from T cells, B-cell-depleted T cells, or PBMCs. The dataset comprised deeply sampled blood TCRbeta repertoires from subjects exposed to, actively infected with, or recovered from COVID-19. The repertoires were released in a freely available public database meant as a resource for research on the immune response to SARS-CoV-2. Samples were obtained from the ongoing ImmuneRACE study (first 160 participants) and from about 1,300 subjects provided by 6 global collaborators. Nearly every sample came with metadata listing a de-identified subject ID, COVID-19 status, age in years and sex. Where available, HLA class I and class II types were taken from metadata supplied by the sample provider and were not determined by assay-based typing. Results the study describes overall, beyond this receptor: The quantity of clinical and demographic metadata differed by source and by participant and was supplied without curation.

In the prospective study, participants were about 18 to 95 years old, resided in 24 geographic areas of the United States, and were enrolled through a virtual design. To assign participants to cohorts, the prospective study relied on clinical history that participants themselves reported in a screening survey and a study questionnaire. Each participant in the prospective study had whole blood, serum and a nasopharyngeal or oropharyngeal swab collected by mobile phlebotomists. Additional blood draws and questionnaires over an approximately 2-month period could optionally be provided by prospective study participants. Prospective study blood samples were shipped either frozen or at room temperature before DNA extraction. TCRbeta CDR3 regions were amplified from genomic DNA by means of the immunoSEQ Assay, a bias-controlled multiplex PCR. The original pipeline was this. Within the assay, amplification of reference gene primers was used to estimate how many nucleated cells each sample contained. To quantify the absolute abundance of each unique TCRbeta CDR3 rearrangement, sequence reads were collapsed and filtered. For each sample, productive Simpson clonality was calculated as the square root of Simpson's diversity index over productive rearrangements. This is the immuneACCESS table as TCRdb keeps it, with only in-frame sequences that have V and J called. A part of the clones is gone; compared with another copy, unresolved V genes explain less than half, and the rest is unexplained. The V and J calls and clone size were taken over from that table, and D and trimming were inferred from the DNA. Present in this sample are more than 200,000 clones, approximately 80% of which were seen just once. Of the sample, around 4% is held by the ten largest clones.

CDR1 is given as SGHTA and CDR2 as FQGNSA, both from the germline V gene. Relative to germline, V is missing 3 bases and J is missing 4 bases, with 14 bases of the junction outside any gene match. The CDR3 covers 18 residues, taking in both the cysteine and the phenylalanine. The CDR3 DNA has 54 bases and is translated from base 1. This clone was counted once. Its antigen has not been determined. Base qualities are not recorded, but no much larger clone differs from it by a single base. The TCR was taken from a man younger than 40 with acute COVID-19. The chain uses TRBV7-2 and TRBJ2-2; 7 of the junction bases match TRBD2. The sequenced sample consisted of PBMCs or T cells enriched from blood (not recorded which). The nucleotide sequence reads TGTGCCAGCAGCTTCCTCCCAGGGAGGGCAGGTAGCACCGGGGAGCTGTTTTTT. Translation gives CASSFLPGRAGSTGELFF.